A single sample gave rise to the 10 T cell receptor beta chains below, sequenced in a study of cytomegalovirus exposure and HLA in healthy donors. Vbeta (60) and Jbeta (13) primers were used in the PCR. The data were produced by immunoSEQ multiplex PCR, yet TCRdb's version contains in-frame clones alone and is incomplete. Here the sample spans some 150,000 clones, about 80% being singletons. Source material: PBMCs. The receptor set was obtained from a man aged 30 to 39 in good health and CMV-seropositive.

The gene calls are TRBV15 and TRBJ2-2, with 7 nucleotides matching TRBD2. The CDR3 loop spans 16 amino acids. V trimming: 4 bases; J trimming: 0 bases; junction bases outside the gene matches: 5. From germline, CDR1 is LNHNV and CDR2 YYDKDF (reference sequence). The CDR3 nucleotides read TGTGCCACCAGCACTAGACTAGCCGCGAACACCGGGGAGCTGTTTTTT. Translating gives CATSTRLAANTGELFF.

This clone turned up a few times. The chain couples TRBV4-3 to TRBJ2-1; 9 nucleotides agree with TRBD2. The ends lost 2 bases at V and 4 bases at J; junction bases unmatched: 6. Per the germline V gene, CDR1 is LGHNA and CDR2 is YSLEER. CDR3 size: 16 residues. The chain's CDR3 is CASSQIAGEPYNEQFF. CDR3 DNA sequence: TGCGCCAGCAGCCAAATAGCGGGGGAGCCTTACAATGAGCAGTTCTTC.

V usage is TRBV6-5 and J usage is TRBJ2-3; maybe TRBD2 (7 bases). The CDR3 sequence is 15 residues long. Germline V gene lookup returns CDR1 MNHEY and CDR2 SVGAGI. V lost 4 bases to trimming and J lost 2 bases, with 13 bases between them. The CDR3 bases are TGTGCCAGCAGTTTACGGGGGGACACCACAGATACGCAGTATTTT. It is translated as CASSLRGDTTDTQYF.

This chain connects TRBV2 to TRBJ2-7; no definite D call. This CDR3 spans 15 amino acids. Trimming cost V 4 bases and J 7 bases, with 20 bases left between them. Looked up from germline, CDR1 is SNHLY and CDR2 is FYNNEI. For the CDR3, the DNA is TGTGCCAGCAGTGTCGCGGCACGCACTTTCGTGGAGCAGTACTTC. Translated: CASSVAARTFVEQYF.

The chain recombines TRBV28 with TRBJ2-3, with D possibly matching TRBD1 (6 bases). V shed 5 bases and J shed 1 base, with 13 bases lying between them. Germline V CDR1 and CDR2: MDHEN, SYDVKM. The CDR3 runs to 15 residues. CDR3: CASSDRTEGTDTQYF. CDR3 bases: TGTGCCAGCAGTGACAGGACCGAGGGCACAGATACGCAGTATTTT.

In DNA form, the CDR3 reads TGTGCCAGCAGCTTCACTAGGCGCACCGGGGAGCTGTTTTTT. It encodes CASSFTRRTGELFF. The chain carries TRBV13 and TRBJ2-2; D possibly corresponds to TRBD2 (5 bases). CDR3 length: 14 residues. Germline lookup yields CDR1 PRHDT and CDR2 FYEKMQ (reference sequence). The ends were cut back, 3 bases at V and 4 bases at J, with 9 bases in the middle.

The V and J genes are TRBV2 and TRBJ2-3; unclear D gene. V lost 1 base, J lost 4 bases, and 12 bases lay in between. CDR1 is SNHLY and CDR2 is FYNNEI in the germline V gene. This CDR3 has 15 amino acids. This chain's CDR3 is CASSEGLGSPDTQYF. The CDR3 DNA reads as TGTGCCAGCAGTGAAGGGTTGGGTAGCCCAGATACGCAGTATTTT.

The rearrangement links TRBV18 to TRBJ1-4; D is undetermined. The V end was cut by 6 bases, the J end by 8 bases, with 10 bases between. CDR1 is KGHSH and CDR2 is LQKENI in the germline V gene. The CDR3 covers 12 residues. CDR3 nucleotides: TGTGCCAGCTCTAATATGGGCGAAAAACTGTTTTTT. Protein sequence: CASSNMGEKLFF. Full variable domain (rest looked up from reference TRBV18 and TRBJ1-4): NAGVMQNPRHLVRRRGQEARLRCSPMKGHSHVYWYRQLPEEGLKFMVYLQKENIIDESGMPKERFSAEFPKEGPSILRIQQVVRGDSAAYFCASSNMGEKLFFGSGTQLSVL.

This clone showed up just a few times. The J gene is TRBJ2-1, the V gene TRBV12-5, with TRBD1 matching 7 bases. V was pared by 4 bases and J by 9 bases, with 6 bases of the junction left unmatched. The germline V gene encodes CDR1 LGHNT and CDR2 FRNRAP. This CDR3 is built from 13 residues. CDR3 coding DNA: TGTGCTAGTGGTTCCCCTGAGGGGGCTGAGCAGTTCTTC. Its protein is CASGSPEGAEQFF.

V and J are TRBV5-6 and TRBJ1-4; possible D gene TRBD1, 6 bases. CDR3 length: 14 residues. Germline CDR1 reads SGHDT; CDR2 reads YYEEEE. Trimming took off 0 bases at V and 14 bases at J, with 17 bases between the two ends. The CDR3 sequence is CASSLGDNGVNLFF. DNA of the CDR3: TGTGCCAGCAGCTTGGGGGACAATGGGGTTAACCTGTTTTTT.